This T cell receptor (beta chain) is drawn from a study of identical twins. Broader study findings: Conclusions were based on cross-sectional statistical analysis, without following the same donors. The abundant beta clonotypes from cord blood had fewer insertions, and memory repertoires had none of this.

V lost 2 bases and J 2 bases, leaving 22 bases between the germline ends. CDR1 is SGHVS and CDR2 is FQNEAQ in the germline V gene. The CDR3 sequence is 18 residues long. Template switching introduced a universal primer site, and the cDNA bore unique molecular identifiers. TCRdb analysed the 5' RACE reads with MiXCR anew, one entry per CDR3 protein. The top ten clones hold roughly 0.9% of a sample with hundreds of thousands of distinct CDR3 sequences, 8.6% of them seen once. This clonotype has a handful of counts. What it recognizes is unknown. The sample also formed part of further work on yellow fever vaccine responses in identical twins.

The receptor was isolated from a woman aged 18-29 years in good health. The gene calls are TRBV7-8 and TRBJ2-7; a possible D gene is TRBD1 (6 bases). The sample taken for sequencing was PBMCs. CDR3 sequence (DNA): TGTGCCAGCAGCTTATCAGTCCCCCCGGACAGCACAACCTACGAGCAGTACTTC. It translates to CASSLSVPPDSTTYEQYF.